This passage covers 29 T cell receptor beta chains from one sample sequenced in a study of T cell repertoires in cytomegalovirus infection. One entry per CDR3 protein results from TCRdb running MiXCR on the reads. The table lists about 130,000 distinct CDR3 sequences, almost 9% of them singletons. Sequencing used PBMCs. The receptors were sampled from a human donor in good health (CMV status not recorded). Some clones in this sample may be carry-over from other donors' samples.

This clonotype was detected many times. CDR3 DNA: TGTGCCAGCAGCCGGGAGGGATTTGATAATTCACCCCTCCACTTT. This translates into CASSREGFDNSPLHF. The rearrangement joins TRBV27 to TRBJ1-6; D unresolved. V was shortened by 6 bases and J by 5 bases, with 14 bases between the two germline ends. CDR1 is MNHEY, CDR2 SMNVEV, per germline (reference sequence). CDR3 length: 15 amino acids.

This clonotype was seen many times. This chain connects TRBV20-1 to TRBJ2-1; a possible D gene is TRBD1 (5 bases). In germline, CDR1 is DFQATT, CDR2 SNEGSKA (reference sequence). This CDR3 contains 14 residues. V was trimmed by 0 bases and J by 6 bases, leaving 12 bases between them. The CDR3 region is CSARDAQGSNEQFF. CDR3 in DNA: TGCAGTGCTAGAGATGCGCAGGGAAGCAATGAGCAGTTCTTC.

This clonotype was recorded at least ten times. V usage is TRBV7-2 and J usage is TRBJ2-1, with 9 bases matching TRBD2. J gave up 0 bases and V 5 bases, and 8 bases lay outside the gene matches. CDR3 length: 17 residues. Germline V lookup: CDR1 SGHTA, CDR2 FQGNSA. The CDR3 nucleotides are TGTGCCAGCAGCCACCTAGCGGGGTCGAGCTCCTACAATGAGCAGTTCTTC. This translates into CASSHLAGSSSYNEQFF.

There are a few counts of this clonotype. This rearrangement joins TRBV18 to TRBJ2-1; tentatively, D is TRBD1 or TRBD2 (5 bases each). Trimming took 6 bases from V and 9 from J, leaving 15 bases between them. The V gene's germline CDR1 is KGHSH and CDR2 LQKENI. The CDR3 length is 13 residues. CDR3 sequence reads: CASSEGESLEQFF. The CDR3 DNA reads TGTGCCAGCTCTGAAGGGGAGTCGCTTGAGCAGTTCTTC.

V usage is TRBV10-3 and J usage is TRBJ2-2; D call uncertain. Looked up from germline, CDR1 is ENHRY and CDR2 is SYGVKD. V dropped 4 bases and J dropped 11 bases, with 11 bases sitting between them. This CDR3 contains 12 residues. The CDR3 sequence: CAISGTASELFF. The CDR3, as DNA: TGTGCCATCAGTGGGACCGCGTCCGAGCTGTTTTTT.

At least ten counts were recorded for this clonotype. The chain joins TRBV7-9 to TRBJ2-2; D possibly corresponds to TRBD1 (5 bases). CDR1 and CDR2 from the germline V gene are SEHNR and FQNEAQ (reference sequence). CDR3 length equals 14 residues. Trimming cost V 8 bases and J 1 base, with 11 bases left between them. This chain's CDR3 is CASGQHGNTGELFF. The CDR3 DNA follows: TGTGCCAGCGGACAACATGGGAACACCGGGGAGCTGTTTTTT.

This clonotype was picked up many times. The chain is built from TRBV28 and TRBJ2-7; D perhaps matches TRBD1 (5 bases). Germline CDR1 reads MDHEN; CDR2 reads SYDVKM. This CDR3 is 15 amino acids long. The V end was cut by 1 base, the J end by 2 bases, with 12 bases between. CDR3 DNA: TGTGCCAGCAGTTTATCCCGACAGCCTACCTACGAGCAGTACTTC. This sequence encodes CASSLSRQPTYEQYF.

There are many counts of this clonotype. The V gene is TRBV5-1, the J gene TRBJ1-4, with D perhaps TRBD1 (5 bases). This CDR3 is built from 14 residues. V was trimmed by 1 base and J by 8 bases, leaving 12 bases between them. The germline gives CDR1 SGHRS, CDR2 YFSETQ. The chain's CDR3 is CASSLRGAGEKLFF. The CDR3 DNA reads TGCGCCAGCAGCTTGCGTGGGGCAGGGGAAAAACTGTTTTTT.

This clonotype was seen ten or more times. The chain uses TRBV7-2 and TRBJ1-2, with a tentative D call TRBD1 (5 bases). CDR3 length equals 15 residues. V was trimmed by 5 bases and J by 6 bases, leaving 19 bases between them. Germline V gene data show CDR1 as SGHTA and CDR2 as FQGNSA. As DNA, the CDR3 is TGTGCCAGCAGCGAAGAGGGAGGGGCTGCTCATGGCTACACCTTC. Amino acid sequence: CASSEEGGAAHGYTF.

At least ten counts were recorded for this clonotype. The chain uses TRBV7-2 and TRBJ2-2; D is perhaps TRBD1 (5 bases). Trimming removed 1 base at V and 6 bases at J, with 15 bases between. CDR1 and CDR2 (germline): SGHTA, FQGNSA. The CDR3 is made up of 16 amino acids. The CDR3 spells CASSLVAPGLPGELFF. The CDR3 coding sequence is TGTGCCAGCAGCTTAGTGGCCCCAGGGTTGCCCGGGGAGCTGTTTTTT. Supplemented by reference TRBV7-2 and TRBJ2-2, the full variable domain reads GAGVSQSPSNKVTEKGKDVELRCDPISGHTALYWYRQSLGQGLEFLIYFQGNSAPDKSGLPSDRFSAERTGGSVSTLTIQRTQQEDSAVYLCASSLVAPGLPGELFFGEGSRLTVL.

This clonotype was found many times. This rearrangement joins TRBV4-1 to TRBJ2-7, with 10 bases that match TRBD1. With 4 bases clipped from V and 2 bases from J, the junction kept 11 bases outside the gene matches. CDR1 and CDR2 (germline): MGHRA, YSYEKL. This CDR3 is 17 amino acids long. CDR3 residues: CASSPGGGQGFTYEQYF. The CDR3, as DNA: TGCGCCAGCAGCCCCGGCGGGGGACAGGGGTTTACCTACGAGCAGTACTTC.

This clonotype was counted many times. This chain joins TRBV28 and TRBJ1-5, with D hard to call. CDR1 is MDHEN and CDR2 is SYDVKM in the germline V gene. The CDR3 has 11 residues. Deletions cut 3 bases from V and 6 bases from J, with 3 bases between. The CDR3 is CASSFGQPQHF. The CDR3 DNA reads TGTGCCAGCAGTTTTGGTCAGCCCCAGCATTTT.

This clonotype was seen ten or more times. The chain carries TRBV28 and TRBJ1-1, with a tentative D call TRBD1 (5 bases). CDR1 is MDHEN and CDR2 is SYDVKM in the germline V gene. V was cut by 5 bases and J by 1 base, with 14 bases left in between. CDR3 size: 15 residues. This CDR3 is CASSTPGRSNTEAFF. The DNA of the CDR3 is TGTGCCAGCAGTACTCCGGGACGGTCGAACACTGAAGCTTTCTTT.

Ten or more counts support this clonotype. V is TRBV4-2 and J is TRBJ2-1, with TRBD1 matching over 7 bases. This CDR3 contains 15 residues. Losses at the gene ends were 0 bases for V and 1 base for J; bases not matched to a gene: 0. From germline, CDR1 is LGHNA and CDR2 YNFKEQ. In DNA form, the CDR3 reads TGTGCCAGCAGCCAAGAACAGGGGTCCTACAATGAGCAGTTCTTC. The encoded protein is CASSQEQGSYNEQFF.

Many counts were recorded for this clonotype. V usage is TRBV19 and J usage is TRBJ2-3; 7 bases agree with TRBD2. Germline lookup yields CDR1 LNHDA and CDR2 SQIVND (reference sequence). This CDR3 spans 14 amino acids. V lost 7 bases and J lost 3; bases outside the gene matches: 7. The CDR3 sequence: CASKTSGATDTQYF. The CDR3 nucleotides read TGTGCCAGTAAGACCAGCGGGGCTACAGATACGCAGTATTTT.

This clonotype was detected many times. The chain uses TRBV19 and TRBJ2-1, with TRBD1 identical over 7 bases. With V trimmed by 3 bases and J by 7 bases, 3 bases remained unmatched. In germline, CDR1 is LNHDA, CDR2 SQIVND (reference sequence). The length of the CDR3 is 13 residues. DNA of the CDR3: TGTGCCAGTAGTATGGGACAGCCAAATGAGCAGTTCTTC. Protein sequence: CASSMGQPNEQFF.

Only a few counts were recorded for this clonotype. The chain employs TRBV29-1 and TRBJ1-2, with D hard to call. Germline V lookup: CDR1 SQVTM, CDR2 ANQGSEA. The V and J ends lost 3 bases and 1 base respectively, with 6 bases between them. This CDR3 contains 12 residues. The CDR3 spells CSVEGNNYGYTF. In DNA form, the CDR3 reads TGCAGCGTTGAGGGTAATAACTATGGCTACACCTTC.

Many counts were recorded for this clonotype. The gene calls are TRBV7-2 and TRBJ2-5, with D perhaps matching TRBD1 (6 bases). V was shortened by 5 bases and J by 1 base, with 17 bases between the two germline ends. CDR1 is SGHTA and CDR2 is FQGNSA in the germline V gene. This CDR3 contains 16 residues. The CDR3 region is CASSPPKQGRQETQYF. The CDR3 coding sequence is TGTGCCAGCAGCCCGCCAAAACAGGGACGCCAAGAGACCCAGTACTTC. Filled out from reference TRBV7-2 and TRBJ2-5, the complete variable domain reads GAGVSQSPSNKVTEKGKDVELRCDPISGHTALYWYRQSLGQGLEFLIYFQGNSAPDKSGLPSDRFSAERTGGSVSTLTIQRTQQEDSAVYLCASSPPKQGRQETQYFGPGTRLLVL.

This clonotype was seen repeatedly, ten times or more. This chain links TRBV28 with TRBJ2-1; 7 nucleotides match TRBD2. J gave up 15 bases and V 2 bases, and 7 bases lay outside the gene matches. Germline CDR1 and CDR2: MDHEN and SYDVKM. There are 12 residues in the CDR3. CDR3 sequence (DNA): TGTGCCAGCAGTTTACCTCGCGGGGAGGGGTTCTTC. Translation gives CASSLPRGEGFF.

This clonotype was observed many times. The rearrangement links TRBV6-6 to TRBJ2-3, with no clear D. Trimming pared 5 bases from V and 3 bases from J, leaving 6 bases between. CDR3 length equals 12 residues. The V gene's germline CDR1 is MNHNY and CDR2 SVGAGI (reference sequence). The DNA of the CDR3 is TGTGCCAGCAGTAAAGAAACAGATACGCAGTATTTT. Its protein is CASSKETDTQYF.

This clonotype was seen repeatedly, ten times or more. The CDR3 region is CASSQQGNRNTIYF. CDR3 DNA sequence: TGTGCCAGCAGCCAACAGGGAAATCGAAACACCATATATTTT. This chain uses TRBV7-2 with TRBJ1-3; possibly TRBD1 for D (6 bases). Trimming removed 5 bases from V and 5 bases from J, with 13 bases in between. The CDR3 spans 14 residues. The V gene's germline CDR1 is SGHTA and CDR2 FQGNSA.

This clonotype was detected only a few times. The genes are TRBV2 and TRBJ1-1; TRBD1 aligns across 10 bases. The CDR3 loop spans 15 amino acids. The V gene's germline CDR1 is SNHLY and CDR2 FYNNEI. Trimming at V came to 10 bases and at J to 1 base, leaving 9 bases not matched to a gene. The CDR3 protein is CATDGQGVANTEAFF. CDR3 DNA: TGTGCCACCGATGGACAGGGGGTTGCGAACACTGAAGCTTTCTTT.

Ten or more counts support this clonotype. This chain joins TRBV4-1 and TRBJ2-3; no firm D call. V was trimmed by 1 base and J by 2 bases, leaving 7 bases between them. CDR3 length: 14 amino acids. Germline-derived CDR1 and CDR2 are MGHRA and YSYEKL. The CDR3, as DNA: TGCGCCAGCAGCCAAGTAGCTCCCACAGATACGCAGTATTTT. The encoded protein is CASSQVAPTDTQYF.

This clonotype was recorded many times. One end of the junction is discordant with germline, which a read error may explain. The chain carries TRBV5-4 and TRBJ2-1; 12 bases are a match to TRBD2. CDR1 is SGHNT and CDR2 is YYREEE in the germline V gene (reference sequence). The length of the CDR3 is 15 residues. The CDR3 nucleotides read TGTGCCAGCAGCTCACCGGGACTAGCGGGCAATGAACAGTTCTTC. Amino acid sequence: CASSSPGLAGNEQFF.

This clonotype was recorded at least ten times. The chain carries TRBV7-9 and TRBJ1-2; a weak D match, TRBD1 (5 bases). In germline, CDR1 is SEHNR, CDR2 FQNEAQ (reference sequence). Trimming took off 1 base at V and 8 bases at J, with 14 bases between the two ends. This CDR3 contains 14 residues. The CDR3 here is CASSLGELGRGYTF. CDR3 sequence (DNA): TGTGCCAGCAGCTTAGGTGAGCTGGGACGCGGCTACACCTTC.

This clonotype was observed many times. V gene TRBV12-3 or TRBV12-4 combines with J gene TRBJ1-2; weak D call: TRBD1 (5 bases). V lost 11 bases, J lost 7 bases, and 17 bases lay in between. The CDR3 has 12 residues. CDR3 coding DNA: TGTGCCTCCAATCCCAGGGACGGTGGCTACACCTTC. It specifies CASNPRDGGYTF.

This clonotype was recorded many times. V gene TRBV7-2 combines with J gene TRBJ1-1; the D gene is possibly TRBD1 (5 bases). The CDR3 covers 14 residues. CDR1 and CDR2 from the germline V gene are SGHTA and FQGNSA. The V end lost 5 bases, the J end lost 0 bases, and 10 bases lay between the germline ends. The CDR3 nucleotides read TGTGCCAGCAGCGTCTCAGGGTTGAACACTGAAGCTTTCTTT. Translating gives CASSVSGLNTEAFF.

This clonotype was recorded a few times. The V gene is TRBV2, the J gene TRBJ2-3; D is perhaps TRBD1 (5 bases). V dropped 8 bases and J dropped 3 bases, with 12 bases sitting between them. The CDR3 length is 13 residues. Germline assignment: CDR1 SNHLY and CDR2 FYNNEI. The CDR3 DNA follows: TGTGCCAGCGCAGACAGTGCAACAGATACGCAGTATTTT. Amino acids: CASADSATDTQYF.

This clonotype was detected ten times or more. The chain couples TRBV9 to TRBJ2-1; perhaps TRBD2 as D (5 bases). The CDR3 totals 17 residues. V shed 0 bases and J shed 0 bases, with 13 bases lying between them. Germline V gives CDR1 SGDLS, CDR2 YYNGEE. In DNA form, the CDR3 reads TGTGCCAGCAGCGTAGGACCGTCGGGGAGCTCCTACAATGAGCAGTTCTTC. Translation gives CASSVGPSGSSYNEQFF.